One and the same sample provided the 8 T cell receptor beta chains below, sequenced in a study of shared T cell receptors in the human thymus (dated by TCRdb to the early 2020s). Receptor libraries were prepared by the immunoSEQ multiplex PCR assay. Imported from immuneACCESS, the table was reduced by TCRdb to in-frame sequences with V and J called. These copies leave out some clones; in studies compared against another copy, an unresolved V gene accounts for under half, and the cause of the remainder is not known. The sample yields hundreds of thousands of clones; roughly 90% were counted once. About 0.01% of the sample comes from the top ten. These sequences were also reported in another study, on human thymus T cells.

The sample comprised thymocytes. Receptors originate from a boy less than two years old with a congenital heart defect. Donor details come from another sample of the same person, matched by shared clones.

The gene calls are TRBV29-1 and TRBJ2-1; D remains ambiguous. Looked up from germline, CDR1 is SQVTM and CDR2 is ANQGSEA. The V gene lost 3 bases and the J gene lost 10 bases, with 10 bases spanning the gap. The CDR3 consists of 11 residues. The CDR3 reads CSVEGPHEQFF. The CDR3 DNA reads TGCAGCGTTGAGGGCCCCCACGAGCAGTTCTTC.

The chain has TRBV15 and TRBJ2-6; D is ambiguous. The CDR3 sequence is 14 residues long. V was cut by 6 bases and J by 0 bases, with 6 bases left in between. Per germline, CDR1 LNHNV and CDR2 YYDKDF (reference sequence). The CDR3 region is CATSTSSGANVLTF. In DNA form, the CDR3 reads TGTGCCACCAGTACGAGCTCTGGGGCCAACGTCCTGACTTTC.

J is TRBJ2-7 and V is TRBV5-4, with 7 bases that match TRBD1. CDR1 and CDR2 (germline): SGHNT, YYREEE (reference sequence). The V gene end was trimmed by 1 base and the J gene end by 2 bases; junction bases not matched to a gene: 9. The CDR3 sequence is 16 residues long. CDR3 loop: CASSLFRAGGAYEQYF. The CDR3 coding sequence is TGTGCCAGCAGCTTGTTTCGGGCAGGGGGAGCCTACGAGCAGTACTTC.

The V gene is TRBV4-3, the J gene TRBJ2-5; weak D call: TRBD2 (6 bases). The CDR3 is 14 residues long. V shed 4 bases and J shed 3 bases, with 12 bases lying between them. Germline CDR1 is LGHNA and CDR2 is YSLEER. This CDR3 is CASSLQSGEETQYF. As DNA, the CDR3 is TGCGCCAGCAGCCTCCAATCGGGAGAAGAGACCCAGTACTTC.

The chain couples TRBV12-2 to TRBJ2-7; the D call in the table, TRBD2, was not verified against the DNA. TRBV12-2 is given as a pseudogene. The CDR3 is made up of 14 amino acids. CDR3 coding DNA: TGTGCAAGTCGCCCTAGCGAGTCGAAATACGAGCAGTACTTC. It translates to CASRPSESKYEQYF.

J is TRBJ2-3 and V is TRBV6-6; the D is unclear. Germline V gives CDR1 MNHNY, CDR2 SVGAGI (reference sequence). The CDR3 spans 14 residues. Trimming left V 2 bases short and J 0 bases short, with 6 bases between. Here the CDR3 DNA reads TGTGCCAGCAGTTACCCAGATAGCACAGATACGCAGTATTTT. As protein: CASSYPDSTDTQYF.

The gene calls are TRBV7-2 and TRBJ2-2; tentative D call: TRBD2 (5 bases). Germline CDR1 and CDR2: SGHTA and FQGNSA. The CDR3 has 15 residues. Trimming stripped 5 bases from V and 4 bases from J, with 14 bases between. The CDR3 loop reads CASSLRSGPTGELFF. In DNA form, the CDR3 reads TGTGCCAGCAGCCTCCGGAGCGGACCCACCGGGGAGCTGTTTTTT.

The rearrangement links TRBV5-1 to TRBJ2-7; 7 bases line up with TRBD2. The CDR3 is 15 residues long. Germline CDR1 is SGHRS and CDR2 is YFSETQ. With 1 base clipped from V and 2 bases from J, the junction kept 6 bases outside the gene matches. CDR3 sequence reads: CASSLSGGRPYEQYF. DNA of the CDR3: TGCGCCAGCAGCTTGAGTGGCGGGAGACCCTACGAGCAGTACTTC.